This entry lists 27 T cell receptor beta chains sequenced from one sample in a study of T cell responses to AZD1222 COVID-19 vaccine. The protocol was immunoSEQ multiplex PCR, while the TCRdb copy is restricted to in-frame clones and leaves out a portion. Among some 110,000 clones listed, around 87% were seen once. Sample: peripheral blood, taken on day 0 of AZD1222 vaccination. These receptors originate from an adult in good health.

This clone was counted a few times. The chain employs TRBV19 and TRBJ1-3; no clear D gene. V was cut by 7 bases and J by 4 bases, with 14 bases left in between. Germline CDR1 is LNHDA and CDR2 is SQIVND (reference sequence). The length of the CDR3 is 14 residues. CDR3 residues: CASKNRQSGNTIYF. The CDR3 DNA sequence: TGTGCCAGTAAGAATCGTCAGAGCGGAAACACCATATATTTT.

The chain carries TRBV11-2 and TRBJ2-7, with TRBD1 identical over 8 bases. Trimming took 4 bases from V and 6 from J; bases not matched to a gene: 11. This CDR3 contains 15 residues. Germline V gene lookup returns CDR1 SGHAT and CDR2 FQNNGV. The CDR3 DNA sequence: TGTGCCAGCAGCTCTTTGACAGGGGACCTCCCCGAGCAGTACTTC. The encoded protein is CASSSLTGDLPEQYF.

This chain joins TRBV11-1 and TRBJ1-1; D is unresolved. V gave up 1 base and J gave up 1 base, with 4 bases separating them. Germline V gene sequence: CDR1 SGHAT, CDR2 FQDESV (reference sequence). The CDR3 length is 13 residues. CDR3 protein: CASSLGRNTEAFF. CDR3 DNA sequence: TGTGCCAGCAGCTTAGGCAGGAACACTGAAGCTTTCTTT.

The chain is built from TRBV15 and TRBJ2-7; D perhaps matches TRBD2 (5 bases). CDR1 and CDR2 (germline): LNHNV, YYDKDF (reference sequence). V was pared by 4 bases and J by 7 bases, with 11 bases between. The CDR3 length is 12 residues. The CDR3 is CATSKGWREQYF. The CDR3 DNA is TGTGCCACCAGCAAAGGGTGGAGGGAGCAGTACTTC.

The J gene is TRBJ1-2, the V gene TRBV6-2 or TRBV6-3; 7 positions match TRBD1. The CDR3 spans 14 residues. Per germline, CDR1 MNHEY and CDR2 SVGEGT. With 5 bases clipped from V and 6 bases from J, the junction kept 9 bases outside the gene matches. DNA for the CDR3: TGTGCCAGCAGTCTACGGGGGACAGCTAATGGCTACACCTTC. Translation: CASSLRGTANGYTF.

The CDR3 is CASSLANYGNTIYF. The CDR3 DNA sequence: TGCGCCAGCAGCTTGGCCAATTATGGAAACACCATATATTTT. The rearrangement uses TRBV5-1 and TRBJ1-3; D ambiguous. Germline assignment: CDR1 SGHRS and CDR2 YFSETQ. The length of the CDR3 is 14 residues. Trimming took off 0 bases at V and 3 bases at J, with 7 bases between the two ends.

The rearrangement uses TRBV7-9 and TRBJ2-2; TRBD2 matches at 7 bases. Losses at the gene ends were 7 bases for V and 1 base for J; bases not matched to a gene: 18. The CDR3 is made up of 19 amino acids. Germline CDR1 reads SEHNR; CDR2 reads FQNEAQ (reference sequence). DNA of the CDR3: TGTGCCAGCATCCGTCACGGGAGCGGGGCCCCGGGGAACACCGGGGAGCTGTTTTTT. Protein product: CASIRHGSGAPGNTGELFF.

This clone occurred once. The chain links TRBV7-6 to TRBJ2-5; D is undetermined. Trimming took off 1 base at V and 3 bases at J, with 6 bases between the two ends. CDR3 size: 13 residues. The V gene's germline CDR1 is SGHVS and CDR2 FNYEAQ. CDR3 protein: CASSLVAEETQYF. The DNA of the CDR3 is TGTGCCAGCAGCTTAGTGGCAGAAGAGACCCAGTACTTC.

This CDR3 reads CASSYGWGLGNTEAFF. CDR3 in DNA: TGTGCCAGCAGTTACGGGTGGGGACTTGGGAACACTGAAGCTTTCTTT. V and J are TRBV6-5 and TRBJ1-1; maybe TRBD1 (5 bases). V lost 2 bases, J lost 1 base, and 14 bases lay in between. CDR3 length: 16 residues. Germline lookup yields CDR1 MNHEY and CDR2 SVGAGI.

The rearrangement links TRBV5-4 to TRBJ1-3; tentative D call: TRBD1 (5 bases). Germline loops: CDR1 SGHNT, CDR2 YYREEE (reference sequence). There are 14 residues in the CDR3. Trimming removed 2 bases at V and 3 bases at J, with 9 bases between. CDR3 sequence (DNA): TGTGCCAGCAGCTTTCCAGGGTTTGGAAACACCATATATTTT. Protein sequence: CASSFPGFGNTIYF.

The rearrangement links TRBV18 to TRBJ1-4; possible D gene TRBD1, 5 bases. The germline V gene encodes CDR1 KGHSH and CDR2 LQKENI. V gave up 3 bases and J gave up 7 bases, with 9 bases separating them. The CDR3 consists of 13 residues. The CDR3 coding sequence is TGTGCCAGCTCACCTGGGGGAACTGAAAAACTGTTTTTT. Translation: CASSPGGTEKLFF.

The gene calls are TRBV7-6 and TRBJ2-2, with TRBD2 matching over 7 bases. Per germline, CDR1 SGHVS and CDR2 FNYEAQ. CDR3 length: 16 amino acids. With V trimmed by 1 base and J by 9 bases, 11 bases remained unmatched. CDR3 nucleotide sequence: TGTGCCAGCAGCTTAGTGAGTAGCGGGCTTCACCGGGAGCTGTTTTTT. It is translated as CASSLVSSGLHRELFF.

The chain combines TRBV7-2 with TRBJ2-7, with D perhaps assigned TRBD1 or TRBD2 (6 bases each). This CDR3 spans 15 amino acids. Trimming took 4 bases from V and 4 from J, leaving 17 bases between them. Germline-derived CDR1 and CDR2 are SGHTA and FQGNSA. This chain's CDR3 is CASSWEDRIGYEQYF. As DNA, the CDR3 is TGTGCCAGCAGCTGGGAGGACAGAATTGGATACGAGCAGTACTTC.

The V and J genes are TRBV13 and TRBJ2-5; D may be TRBD1 (5 bases). V was pared by 3 bases and J by 2 bases, with 10 bases between. The CDR3 has 14 residues. Germline V gene sequence: CDR1 PRHDT, CDR2 FYEKMQ (reference sequence). The CDR3 DNA reads TGTGCCAGCAGCTTCACAGGTCGTCAAGAGACCCAGTACTTC. This codes for CASSFTGRQETQYF.

This rearrangement joins TRBV5-1 to TRBJ1-3, with unresolved D. The CDR3 is 14 amino acids. Trimming took off 4 bases at V and 2 bases at J, with 10 bases between the two ends. Per the germline V gene, CDR1 is SGHRS and CDR2 is YFSETQ. The chain's CDR3 is CASSPLTPGNTIYF. The CDR3 DNA sequence: TGCGCCAGCAGCCCCCTAACCCCTGGAAACACCATATATTTT.

V usage is TRBV6-2 or TRBV6-3 and J usage is TRBJ2-1; a possible D gene is TRBD2 (6 bases). Germline lookup yields CDR1 MNHEY and CDR2 SVGEGT. There are 13 residues in the CDR3. V was pared by 6 bases and J by 8 bases, with 14 bases between. This CDR3 reads CASSPRASDEQFF. In nucleotides, the CDR3 is TGTGCCAGCAGCCCCAGGGCTAGCGATGAGCAGTTCTTC.

This clone was counted a single time. The chain recombines TRBV6-5 with TRBJ1-4; no firm D call. Germline CDR1 and CDR2: MNHEY and SVGAGI. The CDR3 is 13 amino acids. Trimming removed 7 bases at V and 7 bases at J, with 13 bases between. This chain's CDR3 is CASTGSDREKLFF. The CDR3 nucleotides are TGTGCCAGCACCGGGTCTGACCGTGAAAAACTGTTTTTT.

The chain has TRBV30 and TRBJ1-2; D is uncertain. This CDR3 contains 12 residues. Per the germline V gene, CDR1 is GTSNPN and CDR2 is SVGIG (reference sequence). Trimming took 4 bases from V and 1 from J, leaving 7 bases between them. CDR3 nucleotide sequence: TGTGCCTGGATTCGGAATAACTATGGCTACACCTTC. It specifies CAWIRNNYGYTF.

This chain connects TRBV9 to TRBJ1-6, with 9 bases matching TRBD1. The CDR3 is made up of 15 amino acids. Looked up from germline, CDR1 is SGDLS and CDR2 is YYNGEE. V gave up 4 bases and J gave up 7 bases; unmatched junction bases: 6. CDR3 protein: CASSSAGTGNSPLHF. In DNA form, the CDR3 reads TGTGCCAGCAGCTCCGCCGGGACAGGGAATTCACCCCTCCACTTT.

The chain links TRBV6-9 to TRBJ1-1, with 10 bases lining up with TRBD1. The CDR3 sequence is 15 residues long. Germline V gene data show CDR1 as MNHGY and CDR2 as SVAAGI. V shed 3 bases and J 5 bases; nucleotides not matched to a gene: 6. The CDR3 DNA reads TGTGCCAGCAGTTACACCGGGACAGGGGTTACTGAAGCTTTCTTT. Translation gives CASSYTGTGVTEAFF.

Only one count was recorded for this clone. The chain recombines TRBV6-5 with TRBJ2-2, with TRBD1 matching over 7 bases. CDR3 length equals 15 residues. Germline values: CDR1 MNHEY, CDR2 SVGAGI. With V trimmed by 6 bases and J by 4 bases, 8 bases remained unmatched. CDR3 DNA: TGTGCCAGCAGCCTGAGGGGGCGGTTCACCGGGGAGCTGTTTTTT. It specifies CASSLRGRFTGELFF.

The chain has TRBV6-5 and TRBJ1-1, with D perhaps matching TRBD1 (5 bases). Germline values: CDR1 MNHEY, CDR2 SVGAGI. Trimming took 2 bases from V and 4 from J, leaving 17 bases between them. The CDR3 has 16 amino acids. The CDR3 region is CASSYTLFGRGTEAFF. CDR3 nucleotides: TGTGCCAGCAGTTACACCCTCTTCGGAAGGGGCACTGAAGCTTTCTTT.

This rearrangement joins TRBV5-5 to TRBJ1-4, with TRBD1 as a possible D gene (5 bases). Germline assignment: CDR1 SGHKS and CDR2 YYEKEE (reference sequence). V gave up 1 base and J gave up 5 bases, with 12 bases separating them. The CDR3 is 15 residues long. DNA of the CDR3: TGTGCCAGCAGCTTGCGTTGGGCAGGGAATGAAAAACTGTTTTTT. Amino acid sequence: CASSLRWAGNEKLFF.

This chain uses TRBV28 with TRBJ1-6; 10 bases line up with TRBD1. Germline V CDR1 and CDR2: MDHEN, SYDVKM. This CDR3 comprises 13 residues. V shed 6 bases, J shed 10 bases, and the junction held 3 bases outside the gene matches. The CDR3 coding sequence is TGTGCCAGCAGGGGGACAGGGGAATCACCCCTCCACTTT. Its translation is CASRGTGESPLHF.

The V gene is TRBV6-2 or TRBV6-3, the J gene TRBJ2-3, with 8 bases aligning to TRBD1. The length of the CDR3 is 16 residues. Per germline, CDR1 MNHEY and CDR2 SVGEGT. J gave up 2 bases and V 5 bases, and 9 bases lay outside the gene matches. CDR3 residues: CASSGRGPIDTDTQYF. The CDR3 region has the DNA TGTGCCAGCAGTGGCAGGGGGCCGATTGACACAGATACGCAGTATTTT.

This clone was detected once. The genes are TRBV7-3 and TRBJ2-1; 9 bases are shared with TRBD1. V trimming: 5 bases; J trimming: 2 bases; junction bases outside the gene matches: 4. Germline V CDR1 and CDR2: SGHTA, FQGTGA. The CDR3 contains 15 residues. This chain's CDR3 is CASSPGTGTYNEQFF. The CDR3 coding sequence is TGTGCCAGCAGCCCAGGGACAGGGACCTACAATGAGCAGTTCTTC.

V is TRBV9 and J is TRBJ1-6; D gene unclear. The germline gives CDR1 SGDLS, CDR2 YYNGEE. Trimming stripped 4 bases from V and 5 bases from J, with 19 bases between. There are 17 residues in the CDR3. The CDR3 nucleotides are TGTGCCAGCAGCCATAGTGCCTCGGCCAGAGATAATTCACCCCTCCACTTT. It yields the protein CASSHSASARDNSPLHF.